A single T cell receptor (beta chain) is shown here with its context. Its cognate antigen is unknown. The CDR3 totals 16 residues. With 0 bases clipped from V and 1 base from J, the junction kept 4 bases outside the gene matches. The germline gives CDR1 SEHNR, CDR2 FQNEAQ (reference sequence). This specimen comes from a study of shared clonotypes between healthy human individuals. Study-wide background: Each donor contributed plates that comprised three CD4 naive, three CD4 memory, two CD8 naive and one CD8 memory.

Data came from immunoSEQ multiplex PCR; TCRdb stores just in-frame clones and leaves some out. The profile shows roughly 2,300,000 clones, roughly 90% of them singletons. Study results and caveats: Unshared clonotypes carried lower generation probabilities than those common to all four donors.

Specimen: naive CD4+ T cells from PBMCs. Subset given: CD45RA+ positively selected. The TCR sequence derives from a man aged 18 to 30 in good health. Some clones in this sample may be carry-over from other donors' samples. This rearrangement joins TRBV7-9 to TRBJ2-7; 9 bases match TRBD1. Written as DNA, the CDR3 is TGTGCCAGCAGCTTAGCGTGGGGGACAGGGTCCTACGAGCAGTACTTC. Encoded protein: CASSLAWGTGSYEQYF.